These 31 T cell receptor beta chains originate from one sample sequenced in a study of blood T cell repertoires in COVID-19. TCRdb's table, derived via immunoSEQ multiplex PCR, lists solely in-frame clones and lacks some. The sample includes about 160,000 clones, around four fifths of them seen just once. Sequenced sample: peripheral blood. These receptors all stem from a man aged 65-85 years with acute or convalescent COVID-19.

The chain uses TRBV28 and TRBJ2-2; D unclear. Per germline, CDR1 MDHEN and CDR2 SYDVKM. With 4 bases removed from V and 6 bases from J, the gap between germline ends came to 9 bases. This CDR3 is 13 amino acids long. The CDR3 region is CASSSLGPGELFF. The CDR3 DNA sequence: TGTGCCAGCAGTTCTCTGGGCCCCGGGGAGCTGTTTTTT.

Only one count was recorded for this clone. The chain combines TRBV4-3 with TRBJ1-2, with D unresolved. Germline loops: CDR1 LGHNA, CDR2 YSLEER. Trimming removed 0 bases from V and 0 bases from J, with 8 bases in between. The CDR3 has 15 amino acids. For the CDR3, the DNA is TGCGCCAGCAGCCAAGAAGGGCGGGCTAACTATGGCTACACCTTC. Translating gives CASSQEGRANYGYTF.

The V and J genes are TRBV18 and TRBJ2-7; D is unclear. The CDR3 covers 12 residues. Trimming removed 3 bases at V and 4 bases at J, with 7 bases between. The germline gives CDR1 KGHSH, CDR2 LQKENI. The CDR3 protein is CASSPAEYEQYF. CDR3 nucleotide sequence: TGTGCCAGCTCACCGGCGGAGTACGAGCAGTACTTC.

The chain combines TRBV19 with TRBJ2-3; the D gene is possibly TRBD1 (5 bases). V lost 5 bases, J lost 6 bases, and 18 bases lay in between. The CDR3 is made up of 15 amino acids. Germline-derived CDR1 and CDR2 are LNHDA and SQIVND (reference sequence). This CDR3 reads CASSPPQGLGDTQYF. The CDR3 DNA reads as TGTGCCAGTAGTCCCCCCCAGGGATTAGGGGATACGCAGTATTTT.

This clone was found once. The rearrangement uses TRBV9 and TRBJ2-2, with 8 bases matching TRBD1. Germline assignment: CDR1 SGDLS and CDR2 YYNGEE. This CDR3 is 14 amino acids long. V lost 6 bases and J lost 4; bases outside the gene matches: 5. Here the CDR3 reads CASNQGAGTGELFF. The CDR3 bases are TGTGCCAGCAATCAGGGGGCCGGCACCGGGGAGCTGTTTTTT. Full variable domain (remainder filled in from reference TRBV9 and TRBJ2-2): DSGVTQTPKHLITATGQRVTLRCSPRSGDLSVYWYQQSLDQGLQFLIQYYNGEERAKGNILERFSAQQFPDLHSELNLSSLELGDSALYFCASNQGAGTGELFFGEGSRLTVL.

The chain carries TRBV4-2 and TRBJ2-5; 16 nucleotides align to TRBD2. The CDR3 has 17 amino acids. CDR1 is LGHNA, CDR2 YNFKEQ, per germline. Trimming took 1 base from V and 3 from J; bases not matched to a gene: 2. The CDR3, as DNA: TGTGCCAGCAGCCAAGGAGGGACTAGCGGGGGGGAAGAGACCCAGTACTTC. This encodes CASSQGGTSGGEETQYF.

This clone was seen a few times. The chain combines TRBV2 with TRBJ2-5; weak D call: TRBD2 (6 bases). Germline V lookup: CDR1 SNHLY, CDR2 FYNNEI. V was trimmed by 1 base and J by 0 bases, leaving 15 bases between them. The CDR3 covers 17 residues. CDR3 sequence (DNA): TGTGCCAGCAGTGAAGGTGGGGGGAAAGAGTACCAAGAGACCCAGTACTTC. Its translation is CASSEGGGKEYQETQYF. The full variable domain, rest sourced from reference TRBV2 and TRBJ2-5, is EPEVTQTPSHQVTQMGQEVILRCVPISNHLYFYWYRQILGQKVEFLVSFYNNEISEKSEIFDDQFSVERPDGSNFTLKIRSTKLEDSAMYFCASSEGGGKEYQETQYFGPGTRLLVL.

This clone was detected once. The chain carries TRBV5-1 and TRBJ2-7, with D possibly TRBD1 on 5 matching bases. Germline assignment: CDR1 SGHRS and CDR2 YFSETQ. Trimming shortened V by 4 bases and J by 6 bases, and 17 bases separated the two germline ends. CDR3 size: 14 residues. In nucleotides, the CDR3 is TGCGCCAGCAGCCCCACTTCGACAGTGCCCGAGCAGTACTTC. Amino acids: CASSPTSTVPEQYF. The whole variable domain, filled in from reference TRBV5-1 and TRBJ2-7, reads KAGVTQTPRYLIKTRGQQVTLSCSPISGHRSVSWYQQTPGQGLQFLFEYFSETQRNKGNFPGRFSGRQFSNSRSEMNVSTLELGDSALYLCASSPTSTVPEQYFGPGTRLTVT.

This sequence joins TRBV2 and TRBJ2-2; 9 bases are a match to TRBD1. The CDR3 runs to 15 residues. V trimming: 10 bases; J trimming: 3 bases; junction bases outside the gene matches: 9. The germline gives CDR1 SNHLY, CDR2 FYNNEI. The chain's CDR3 is CATPLGDRDTGELFF. Here the CDR3 DNA reads TGTGCCACGCCCCTCGGGGACAGGGACACCGGGGAGCTGTTTTTT.

The sample holds a few counts of this clone. DNA of the CDR3: TGTGCCATCAATCTGGAGCGCACAGATACGCAGTATTTT. Its protein is CAINLERTDTQYF. The rearrangement uses TRBV10-3 and TRBJ2-3; D call uncertain. Looked up from germline, CDR1 is ENHRY and CDR2 is SYGVKD. Trimming stripped 7 bases from V and 1 base from J, with 9 bases between. The CDR3 sequence is 13 residues long.

This chain connects TRBV5-1 to TRBJ2-1; D possibly corresponds to TRBD1 (6 bases). The CDR3 covers 13 residues. CDR1 is SGHRS and CDR2 is YFSETQ in the germline V gene. V lost 3 bases and J lost 7, with 11 bases in between. CDR3 region: CASSSTQGNEQFF. The CDR3 nucleotides are TGCGCCAGCAGCTCCACACAGGGAAATGAGCAGTTCTTC.

This chain links TRBV27 with TRBJ1-1, with 9 bases aligning to TRBD1. The V gene's germline CDR1 is MNHEY and CDR2 SMNVEV (reference sequence). CDR3 length: 18 amino acids. V lost 6 bases and J lost 0; bases outside the gene matches: 14. The chain's CDR3 is CASRPKPTGGFMNTEAFF. CDR3 DNA: TGTGCCAGCAGACCCAAACCGACAGGGGGATTTATGAACACTGAAGCTTTCTTT.

The rearrangement links TRBV4-1 to TRBJ1-1; TRBD1 might be the D (5 bases). The V end was cut by 1 base, the J end by 3 bases, with 12 bases between. CDR1 and CDR2 from the germline V gene are MGHRA and YSYEKL. The CDR3 is 15 residues long. The CDR3 protein is CASSQGIGVDTEAFF. The CDR3 DNA reads TGCGCCAGCAGCCAAGGTATAGGGGTGGACACTGAAGCTTTCTTT.

The chain employs TRBV5-4 and TRBJ2-5; D not resolved. This CDR3 has 14 amino acids. Trimming shortened V by 1 base and J by 2 bases, and 9 bases separated the two germline ends. Germline V gives CDR1 SGHNT, CDR2 YYREEE (reference sequence). CDR3 sequence: CASSLPRSQETQYF. The CDR3 DNA sequence: TGTGCCAGCAGCTTGCCGAGGTCACAAGAGACCCAGTACTTC.

The rearrangement uses TRBV5-1 and TRBJ2-5; possibly TRBD2 for D (7 bases). The ends were cut back, 0 bases at V and 6 bases at J, with 12 bases in the middle. Germline V gene sequence: CDR1 SGHRS, CDR2 YFSETQ. The CDR3 extends over 14 amino acids. This chain's CDR3 is CASSLGGGAQTQYF. Here the CDR3 DNA reads TGCGCCAGCAGCTTGGGTGGGGGGGCGCAGACCCAGTACTTC.

The rearrangement uses TRBV6-1 and TRBJ1-5; D gene uncertain. Germline CDR1 and CDR2: MNHNS and SASEGT. V gave up 2 bases and J gave up 5 bases, with 13 bases separating them. The CDR3 length is 15 residues. Here the CDR3 reads CASSERGRFDQPQHF. The CDR3 DNA is TGTGCCAGCAGTGAACGTGGCAGGTTCGATCAGCCCCAGCATTTT.

V and J are TRBV5-1 and TRBJ1-5, with 10 bases aligning to TRBD1. From germline, CDR1 is SGHRS and CDR2 YFSETQ. V gave up 0 bases and J gave up 4 bases; unmatched junction bases: 1. The CDR3 has 15 amino acids. The chain's CDR3 is CASSLGTGGNQPQHF. In DNA form, the CDR3 reads TGCGCCAGCAGCTTGGGGACAGGGGGAAATCAGCCCCAGCATTTT.

V usage is TRBV12-3 or TRBV12-4 and J usage is TRBJ1-2; 7 positions agree with TRBD1. The CDR3 runs 13 residues. V shed 6 bases and J 4 bases; nucleotides not matched to a gene: 5. The CDR3 sequence: CASSSTGTYGYTF. CDR3 in DNA: TGTGCCAGCAGCTCGACAGGGACCTATGGCTACACCTTC.

This chain joins TRBV6-5 and TRBJ1-1; D gene unclear. The CDR3 has 14 residues. Per germline, CDR1 MNHEY and CDR2 SVGAGI. V dropped 6 bases and J dropped 1 base, with 12 bases sitting between them. The CDR3 here is CASSSAPGNTEAFF. In nucleotides, the CDR3 is TGTGCCAGCAGCTCAGCCCCGGGGAACACTGAAGCTTTCTTT.

V is TRBV19 and J is TRBJ1-2, with TRBD1 matching over 10 bases. CDR1 and CDR2 from the germline V gene are LNHDA and SQIVND (reference sequence). This CDR3 has 17 residues. V was pared by 5 bases and J by 10 bases, with 19 bases of the junction left unmatched. DNA for the CDR3: TGTGCCAGTAGTGCCGGGACAGGGGCGCCAATAACTATGGCCTACACCTTC. Translated, it gives CASSAGTGAPITMAYTF.

The genes are TRBV6-2 or TRBV6-3 and TRBJ2-6, with D unclear. V lost 4 bases, J lost 4 bases, and 8 bases lay in between. The CDR3 covers 14 residues. Germline V gene lookup returns CDR1 MNHEY and CDR2 SVGEGT. CDR3 bases: TGTGCCAGCAGTTCTAGAACCGGGGCCAACGTCCTGACTTTC. It encodes CASSSRTGANVLTF.

V is TRBV5-1 and J is TRBJ2-7, with 10 positions matching TRBD2. This CDR3 has 14 residues. Germline CDR1 and CDR2: SGHRS and YFSETQ. Unmatched junction bases numbered 7, after V lost 4 bases and J lost 6 bases. CDR3 protein: CASSISGRRTEQYF. For the CDR3, the DNA is TGCGCCAGCAGCATTAGCGGGAGGAGGACCGAGCAGTACTTC.

The V gene is TRBV28, the J gene TRBJ2-7; maybe TRBD2 (6 bases). Germline V gene lookup returns CDR1 MDHEN and CDR2 SYDVKM. The V end was cut by 6 bases, the J end by 3 bases, with 9 bases between. The length of the CDR3 is 12 residues. The CDR3 DNA is TGTGCCAGCAGAACTAGCCACTACGAGCAGTACTTC. It translates to CASRTSHYEQYF.

This chain links TRBV11-2 with TRBJ2-7; D is uncertain. CDR3 length: 11 amino acids. V was shortened by 5 bases and J by 3 bases, with 5 bases between the two germline ends. Germline V gives CDR1 SGHAT, CDR2 FQNNGV. The CDR3 coding sequence is TGTGCCAGCAGCAGAGGCTACGAGCAGTACTTC. Translated, it gives CASSRGYEQYF.

This chain uses TRBV5-1 with TRBJ1-1, with D uncertain. The CDR3 is 13 residues long. CDR1 is SGHRS and CDR2 is YFSETQ in the germline V gene. V shed 2 bases and J shed 1 base, with 6 bases lying between them. The CDR3 nucleotides are TGCGCCAGCAGCTTTAACAGGAACACTGAAGCTTTCTTT. Its translation: CASSFNRNTEAFF.

The rearrangement uses TRBV6-2 or TRBV6-3 and TRBJ2-2, with TRBD1 matching 7 bases. V lost 2 bases and J lost 2; bases outside the gene matches: 8. The CDR3 is 17 residues long. Germline loops: CDR1 MNHEY, CDR2 SVGEGT. CDR3 residues: CASSYPTGQANTGELFF. For the CDR3, the DNA is TGTGCCAGCAGTTACCCGACTGGACAGGCAAACACCGGGGAGCTGTTTTTT.

The genes are TRBV6-5 and TRBJ2-7; 7 bases match TRBD1. Germline V gives CDR1 MNHEY, CDR2 SVGAGI. This CDR3 region has 14 residues. V was clipped by 6 bases and J by 0 bases; unmatched bases: 5. The CDR3 sequence is CASRGQSLSYEQYF. CDR3 in DNA: TGTGCCAGCAGGGGACAGTCGCTCTCCTACGAGCAGTACTTC.

CDR3: CASRLAAGGQDTQYF. In nucleotides, the CDR3 is TGTGCAAGTCGCTTAGCAGCGGGGGGGCAAGATACGCAGTATTTT. This chain joins TRBV12-2 and TRBJ2-3; the table's D call of TRBD2 was not tested on the DNA. TRBV12-2 is listed as a pseudogene. CDR3 length equals 15 residues.

The chain links TRBV6-6 to TRBJ1-2; a weak D match, TRBD1 (6 bases). Germline CDR1 and CDR2: MNHNY and SVGAGI (reference sequence). The ends were cut back, 4 bases at V and 4 bases at J, with 16 bases in the middle. CDR3 length: 15 amino acids. CDR3 residues: CASSLNGGRGYGYTF. Written as DNA, the CDR3 is TGTGCCAGCAGTTTAAACGGGGGGCGCGGCTATGGCTACACCTTC.

The chain joins TRBV7-2 to TRBJ1-1; D remains unclear. The CDR3 contains 13 residues. Germline CDR1 reads SGHTA; CDR2 reads FQGNSA. Trimming pared 3 bases from V and 3 bases from J, leaving 8 bases between. The CDR3 here is CASSFGRDTEAFF. Written as DNA, the CDR3 is TGTGCCAGCAGCTTTGGGAGGGACACTGAAGCTTTCTTT.

This chain connects TRBV28 to TRBJ2-3; 8 bases are shared with TRBD1. The germline CDR1 and CDR2 sequences are MDHEN and SYDVKM. The V gene end was trimmed by 2 bases and the J gene end by 1 base; junction bases not matched to a gene: 2. This CDR3 comprises 15 residues. As DNA, the CDR3 is TGTGCCAGCAGTTTAGCCAGGGGGCGCACAGATACGCAGTATTTT. Its protein is CASSLARGRTDTQYF.